The 29 T cell receptor beta chains below come from one sample, sequenced in a study of cytomegalovirus exposure and HLA in healthy donors. Primers: 60 Vbeta forward and 13 Jbeta reverse. TCRdb's copy holds only in-frame clones and misses some; the assay was immunoSEQ multiplex PCR. This table holds about 160,000 clones, roughly 83% found once. Material: PBMCs. Source of these receptors: a boy aged 2 to 10 in good health and CMV-seronegative.

This chain uses TRBV12-5 with TRBJ1-5, with no clear D. In germline, CDR1 is LGHNT, CDR2 FRNRAP. Trimming pared 1 base from V and 7 bases from J, leaving 8 bases between. CDR3 size: 13 residues. In DNA, the CDR3 is TGTGCTAGTGGTTTGGCGGAGGGACAGCCCCAGCATTTT. Its protein is CASGLAEGQPQHF.

The chain recombines TRBV19 with TRBJ1-5; D is undetermined. The CDR3 sequence is 13 residues long. The V end was cut by 7 bases, the J end by 1 base, with 8 bases between. The germline CDR1 and CDR2 sequences are LNHDA and SQIVND (reference sequence). CDR3 in amino acids: CASKRRSNQPQHF. For the CDR3, the DNA is TGTGCCAGTAAGAGGAGAAGCAATCAGCCCCAGCATTTT.

About this clone itself: The identical CDR3 is also encoded by other nucleotide sequences in the sample. The chain joins TRBV6-1 to TRBJ2-2; 10 bases are a match to TRBD2. Germline V gene data show CDR1 as MNHNS and CDR2 as SASEGT. The junction had 10 bases not matched to a gene; V was cut back by 2 bases and J by 7 bases. The CDR3 extends over 17 amino acids. The CDR3 here is CASSEFLTSGQDGELFF. CDR3 DNA: TGTGCCAGCAGTGAATTTTTGACTAGCGGGCAGGACGGGGAGCTGTTTTTT.

This chain joins TRBV27 and TRBJ2-1, with D possibly matching TRBD2 (5 bases). This CDR3 comprises 14 residues. V was shortened by 8 bases and J by 0 bases, with 11 bases between the two germline ends. The germline V gene encodes CDR1 MNHEY and CDR2 SMNVEV (reference sequence). This chain's CDR3 is CASRPGSSYNEQFF. The CDR3 coding sequence is TGTGCCAGCCGACCGGGGAGCTCCTACAATGAGCAGTTCTTC.

This rearrangement joins TRBV6-5 to TRBJ2-7, with 8 nucleotides matching TRBD1. V shed 5 bases and J 2 bases; nucleotides not matched to a gene: 5. CDR3 length equals 14 residues. Germline CDR1 reads MNHEY; CDR2 reads SVGAGI. Written as DNA, the CDR3 is TGTGCCAGCAGTGACAGGGGTACCACCTACGAGCAGTACTTC. Protein sequence: CASSDRGTTYEQYF.

CDR3 coding DNA: TGTGCCAGCAGTTCGAGCCCTGGGGCCAACGTCCTGACTTTC. This gives the protein CASSSSPGANVLTF. The chain joins TRBV28 to TRBJ2-6; no clear D. Germline lookup yields CDR1 MDHEN and CDR2 SYDVKM. The CDR3 sequence is 14 residues long. The V end lost 4 bases, the J end lost 2 bases, and 6 bases lay between the germline ends.

The rearrangement joins TRBV29-1 to TRBJ1-2; D ambiguous. Between the trimmed V and J ends, which lost 7 bases and 7 bases, there was a span of 19 bases. Germline CDR1 SQVTM, CDR2 ANQGSEA. The CDR3 has 13 amino acids. CDR3: CSAREREGSGYTF. The CDR3 nucleotides read TGCAGCGCAAGAGAGAGGGAAGGCTCTGGCTACACCTTC.

The chain uses TRBV5-1 and TRBJ2-5; 7 bases are shared with TRBD2. The V gene end was trimmed by 3 bases and the J gene end by 5 bases; junction bases not matched to a gene: 7. This CDR3 comprises 14 residues. Per the germline V gene, CDR1 is SGHRS and CDR2 is YFSETQ. The CDR3 DNA reads TGCGCCAGCAGCTGGGCTAGCGGAGGGGAGACCCAGTACTTC. It encodes CASSWASGGETQYF.

The DNA of the CDR3 is TGTGCCAGCAGACCCCCGGGGCAGGGGAATCAGCCCCAGCATTTT. This translates into CASRPPGQGNQPQHF. The chain joins TRBV6-6 to TRBJ1-5; possibly TRBD1 for D (6 bases). CDR3 length: 15 residues. In germline, CDR1 is MNHNY, CDR2 SVGAGI (reference sequence). Deletions cut 6 bases from V and 4 bases from J, with 16 bases between.

This rearrangement joins TRBV7-3 to TRBJ2-1; 7 bases are shared with TRBD1. This CDR3 comprises 15 residues. CDR1 is SGHTA, CDR2 FQGTGA, per germline. J was trimmed by 8 bases and V by 3 bases; bases with no gene match: 10. This chain's CDR3 is CASSFVGTDSHEQFF. DNA for the CDR3: TGTGCCAGCAGCTTCGTAGGGACAGACAGCCATGAGCAGTTCTTC. Full variable domain (outside the CDR3, taken from reference TRBV7-3 and TRBJ2-1): GAGVSQTPSNKVTEKGKYVELRCDPISGHTALYWYRQSLGQGPEFLIYFQGTGAADDSGLPNDRFFAVRPEGSVSTLKIQRTERGDSAVYLCASSFVGTDSHEQFFGPGTRLTVL.

CDR3 sequence: CASSQVAGSSYEQYF. CDR3 in DNA: TGTGCCAGCAGCCAAGTGGCGGGGAGCTCCTACGAGCAGTACTTC. The J gene is TRBJ2-7, the V gene TRBV4-2; D perhaps matches TRBD2 (6 bases). The CDR3 contains 15 residues. V gave up 1 base and J gave up 0 bases, with 10 bases separating them. Germline assignment: CDR1 LGHNA and CDR2 YNFKEQ.

The genes are TRBV13 and TRBJ2-3, with TRBD2 identical over 12 bases. Germline V gene sequence: CDR1 PRHDT, CDR2 FYEKMQ (reference sequence). J gave up 5 bases and V 0 bases, and 12 bases lay outside the gene matches. This CDR3 comprises 19 residues. The CDR3 is CASSLGLASGRAQGDTQYF. Here the CDR3 DNA reads TGTGCCAGCAGCTTAGGCCTGGCTAGCGGGAGGGCCCAGGGAGATACGCAGTATTTT.

The chain has TRBV7-6 and TRBJ1-2; tentative D call: TRBD1 (6 bases). Trimming pared 3 bases from V and 6 bases from J, leaving 14 bases between. CDR3 length equals 14 residues. Germline lookup yields CDR1 SGHVS and CDR2 FNYEAQ. In DNA, the CDR3 is TGTGCCAGCAGCTTGAGAGCAGGGGTAGATGGCTACACCTTC. Protein product: CASSLRAGVDGYTF. Supplemented by reference TRBV7-6 and TRBJ1-2, the full variable domain reads GAGVSQSPRYKVTKRGQDVALRCDPISGHVSLYWYRQALGQGPEFLTYFNYEAQQDKSGLPNDRFSAERPEGSISTLTIQRTEQRDSAMYRCASSLRAGVDGYTFGSGTRLTVV.

This chain connects TRBV13 to TRBJ2-7; D remains ambiguous. The CDR3 contains 14 residues. Trimming removed 3 bases at V and 0 bases at J, with 9 bases between. CDR1 and CDR2 (germline): PRHDT, FYEKMQ (reference sequence). The CDR3 DNA sequence: TGTGCCAGCAGCTTTGGGCCGAACTCCTACGAGCAGTACTTC. Protein sequence: CASSFGPNSYEQYF.

The V and J genes are TRBV28 and TRBJ1-1; maybe TRBD1 (6 bases). Germline CDR1 reads MDHEN; CDR2 reads SYDVKM. V was shortened by 7 bases and J by 7 bases, with 25 bases between the two germline ends. The CDR3 is 16 amino acids. For the CDR3, the DNA is TGTGCCAGCACCCTTAACCCACCGGACAGAAAAATTGAAGCTTTCTTT. Its protein product is CASTLNPPDRKIEAFF.

This clone has only one observation. V and J are TRBV27 and TRBJ1-2; perhaps TRBD1 as D (6 bases). Germline V gene lookup returns CDR1 MNHEY and CDR2 SMNVEV (reference sequence). The V end was cut by 2 bases, the J end by 4 bases, with 11 bases between. There are 14 residues in the CDR3. As DNA, the CDR3 is TGTGCCAGCAGTTTAGGGGGAGGGGGCTATGGCTACACCTTC. It specifies CASSLGGGGYGYTF.

The count of this clone is one. The V call is TRBV19, the J call TRBJ1-5; possible D gene TRBD1, 6 bases. The CDR3 sequence is 15 residues long. Germline V gives CDR1 LNHDA, CDR2 SQIVND (reference sequence). Trimming took off 1 base at V and 5 bases at J, with 12 bases between the two ends. CDR3 sequence reads: CASSIASRGYQPQHF. DNA for the CDR3: TGTGCCAGTAGTATAGCCAGCAGGGGATATCAGCCCCAGCATTTT. The variable domain in full, with the rest retrieved from reference TRBV19 and TRBJ1-5, is DGGITQSPKYLFRKEGQNVTLSCEQNLNHDAMYWYRQDPGQGLRLIYYSQIVNDFQKGDIAEGYSVSREKKESFPLTVTSAQKNPTAFYLCASSIASRGYQPQHFGDGTRLSIL.

V and J are TRBV10-2 and TRBJ2-5; 9 nucleotides line up with TRBD1. The CDR3 covers 14 residues. With V trimmed by 7 bases and J by 1 base, 4 bases remained unmatched. Looked up from germline, CDR1 is WSHSY and CDR2 is SAAADI. CDR3 sequence: CASMDRGSQETQYF. CDR3 nucleotide sequence: TGCGCCAGCATGGACAGGGGCTCCCAAGAGACCCAGTACTTC.

The sample holds a few counts of this clone. The chain uses TRBV10-3 and TRBJ2-2, with D possibly being TRBD2 (5 bases). The length of the CDR3 is 16 residues. Germline loops: CDR1 ENHRY, CDR2 SYGVKD. V lost 0 bases to trimming and J lost 1 base, with 9 bases between them. This chain's CDR3 is CAISESLAGNTGELFF. CDR3 in DNA: TGTGCCATCAGTGAGTCGCTAGCAGGGAACACCGGGGAGCTGTTTTTT.

The V call is TRBV9, the J call TRBJ2-1; TRBD2 matches 8 bases. The CDR3 spans 15 residues. The V segment lost 2 bases and the J segment 2 bases; nucleotides outside the gene matches: 3. Germline V CDR1 and CDR2: SGDLS, YYNGEE. Here the CDR3 DNA reads TGTGCCAGCAGCGTCTTAGCGGGAACCTACAATGAGCAGTTCTTC. It encodes CASSVLAGTYNEQFF.

The chain has TRBV10-3 and TRBJ2-5, with TRBD1 identical over 7 bases. J lost 5 bases, V lost 3 bases, and 6 bases had no gene match. Germline V gene data show CDR1 as ENHRY and CDR2 as SYGVKD. This CDR3 has 14 amino acids. This CDR3 reads CAISDGKQGETQYF. Here the CDR3 DNA reads TGTGCCATCAGTGATGGAAAACAGGGGGAGACCCAGTACTTC.

The V and J genes are TRBV29-1 and TRBJ2-6, with D hard to call. V was clipped by 4 bases and J by 0 bases, with 7 bases between them. The germline V gene encodes CDR1 SQVTM and CDR2 ANQGSEA. This CDR3 is 14 amino acids long. Here the CDR3 reads CSVAVSSGANVLTF. CDR3 bases: TGCAGCGTTGCCGTTTCCTCTGGGGCCAACGTCCTGACTTTC.

This rearrangement joins TRBV5-4 to TRBJ2-7; possible D gene TRBD1, 6 bases. This CDR3 contains 14 residues. Germline lookup yields CDR1 SGHNT and CDR2 YYREEE (reference sequence). Trimming stripped 0 bases from V and 3 bases from J, with 10 bases between. The CDR3 is CASSLDLGGYEQYF. CDR3 sequence (DNA): TGTGCCAGCAGCTTGGACCTAGGGGGCTACGAGCAGTACTTC.

The chain carries TRBV5-6 and TRBJ2-1; 10 bases are a match to TRBD2. The CDR3 is 14 amino acids. The ends lost 4 bases at V and 6 bases at J; junction bases unmatched: 4. CDR1 and CDR2 from the germline V gene are SGHDT and YYEEEE. The CDR3 spells CASSGRTSGNEQFF. The CDR3 DNA is TGTGCCAGCAGCGGACGGACTAGCGGCAATGAGCAGTTCTTC.

V is TRBV29-1 and J is TRBJ1-2, with 8 bases aligning to TRBD1. Trimming cost V 7 bases and J 2 bases; bases outside gene matches: 3. Germline values: CDR1 SQVTM, CDR2 ANQGSEA. The CDR3 has 12 amino acids. The CDR3 loop is CSARDRNYGYTF. CDR3 nucleotide sequence: TGCAGCGCCCGGGACAGGAACTATGGCTACACCTTC.

Points on this clone: The junction departs from the called germline gene at one end, perhaps through a read error. V usage is TRBV7-7 and J usage is TRBJ2-1; D is uncertain. Germline values: CDR1 SSHAT, CDR2 FNYEAQ (reference sequence). This CDR3 is built from 11 residues. The CDR3 nucleotides read TGTGCTAGCAGCTCAGGTAATGAGCAGTTCTTC. It translates to CASSSGNEQFF.

The chain employs TRBV10-3 and TRBJ2-3, with 9 positions matching TRBD1. Per germline, CDR1 ENHRY and CDR2 SYGVKD. Trimming removed 8 bases from V and 1 base from J; junction bases left unmatched: 1. This CDR3 has 13 residues. The CDR3 DNA reads TGTGCCATCCGGACAGGGGGCACAGATACGCAGTATTTT. This encodes CAIRTGGTDTQYF.

The chain recombines TRBV6-5 with TRBJ1-5; 10 nucleotides match TRBD1. Germline CDR1 MNHEY, CDR2 SVGAGI. CDR3 length: 15 residues. J lost 7 bases, V lost 6 bases, and 9 bases had no gene match. CDR3 amino acids: CASSRDRGMGQPQHF. CDR3 in DNA: TGTGCCAGCAGCCGGGACAGGGGAATGGGGCAGCCCCAGCATTTT.

The chain uses TRBV21-1 and TRBJ1-1. TRBV21-1 is recorded as a pseudogene. This CDR3 contains 18 residues. Written as DNA, the CDR3 is TGTGCCAGCAGAGATCTAGACCCCCTCGGCCGTATGAACACTGAAGCTTTCTTT. It translates to CASRDLDPLGRMNTEAFF.